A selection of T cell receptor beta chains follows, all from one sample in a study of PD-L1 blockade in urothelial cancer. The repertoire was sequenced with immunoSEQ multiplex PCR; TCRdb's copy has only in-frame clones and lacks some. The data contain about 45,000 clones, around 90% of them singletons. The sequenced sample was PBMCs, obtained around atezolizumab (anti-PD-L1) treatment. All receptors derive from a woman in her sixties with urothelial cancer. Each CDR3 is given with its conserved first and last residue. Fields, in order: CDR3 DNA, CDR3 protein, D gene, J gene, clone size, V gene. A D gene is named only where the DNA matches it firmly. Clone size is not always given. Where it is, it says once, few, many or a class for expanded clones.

DNA: TGTGCCAGTAGTATAGGAAAATTTGGGTGGATACAGGGTTTCATGAACACTGAAGCTTTCTTT
CDR3: CASSIGKFGWIQGFMNTEAFF
D: NA
J: TRBJ1-1
size: NA
V: TRBV19

DNA: TGCAGCGTTGAAGCCGGGGACTCCTACGAGCAGTACTTC
CDR3: CSVEAGDSYEQYF
D: NA
J: TRBJ2-7
size: NA
V: TRBV29-1

DNA: TGTGCCAGCAGCCACCTTCGGGCGGGGGGGGAAGATAGCAATCAGCCCCAGCATTTT
CDR3: CASSHLRAGGEDSNQPQHF
D: NA
J: TRBJ1-5
size: NA
V: TRBV7-4

DNA: TGTGCCAGCAGACTAGCTGCCTACAATGAGCAGTTCTTC
CDR3: CASRLAAYNEQFF
D: NA
J: TRBJ2-1
size: NA
V: TRBV27

DNA: TGTGCCAGCAGCTTTGGACTAGCGGGGGCTGGGGCCAACGTCCTGACTTTC
CDR3: CASSFGLAGAGANVLTF
D: TRBD2
J: TRBJ2-6
size: NA
V: TRBV7-2

DNA: TGTGCCATCAGCCGACCGGAGCACGGCTACACCTTC
CDR3: CAISRPEHGYTF
D: NA
J: TRBJ1-2
size: NA
V: TRBV10-3

DNA: TGTGCCAGCAGTCAGCAGGGCCCCACAGATACGCAGTATTTT
CDR3: CASSQQGPTDTQYF
D: NA
J: TRBJ2-3
size: NA
V: TRBV6-4

DNA: TGTGCCACCAGCGGACCTAGCGGGAGGGCCGTTACGCAGTATTTT
CDR3: CATSGPSGRAVTQYF
D: TRBD2
J: TRBJ2-3
size: once
V: TRBV15

DNA: TGTGCCAGCAGCTTAGAGTTACCCCGGGGGGGCATAGAGACCCAGTACTTC
CDR3: CASSLELPRGGIETQYF
D: TRBD2
J: TRBJ2-5
size: NA
V: TRBV11-2

DNA: TGTGCCAGCAGTCCCCTCCGGGGTAGCGGAACATACGAGCAGTACTTC
CDR3: CASSPLRGSGTYEQYF
D: NA
J: TRBJ2-7
size: NA
V: TRBV28

DNA: TGTGCCAGCAGCCAAGACGGGACTACTAGCACAGATACGCAGTATTTT
CDR3: CASSQDGTTSTDTQYF
D: TRBD2
J: TRBJ2-3
size: NA
V: TRBV4-2

DNA: TGTGCCAGCAGTTACCCCCAGGCGTCCTACGAGCAGTACTTC
CDR3: CASSYPQASYEQYF
D: NA
J: TRBJ2-7
size: NA
V: TRBV6-6

DNA: TGTGCCACCAGCAGAGAAGGAGGCCCGGGACTAGCGGAAACCTACGAGCAGTACTTC
CDR3: CATSREGGPGLAETYEQYF
D: TRBD2
J: TRBJ2-7
size: NA
V: TRBV15

DNA: TGTGCCAGCAGTTCTACGGGACAGCAAAACTCTGGAAACACCATATATTTT
CDR3: CASSSTGQQNSGNTIYF
D: TRBD1
J: TRBJ1-3
size: NA
V: TRBV5-5

DNA: TGTGCCAGTAGTATAGGAGGCAGGGCAGGCACAGATACGCAGTATTTT
CDR3: CASSIGGRAGTDTQYF
D: NA
J: TRBJ2-3
size: NA
V: TRBV19

DNA: TGTGCCAGCAGCCAAGAGGCGGGGGCAGGCAATCAGCCCCAGCATTTT
CDR3: CASSQEAGAGNQPQHF
D: NA
J: TRBJ1-5
size: NA
V: TRBV4-2

DNA: TGCGCCAGCAGCCAAGCTCCGGGAGCAAGCCCCGGGGAGCTGTTTTTT
CDR3: CASSQAPGASPGELFF
D: NA
J: TRBJ2-2
size: once
V: TRBV4-1

DNA: TGTGCCTGGATCACGGACAGGGTCCCGTACAATGAGCAGTTCTTC
CDR3: CAWITDRVPYNEQFF
D: TRBD1
J: TRBJ2-1
size: NA
V: TRBV30

DNA: TGCAGCGTTGAACCCCGACAGGGGGCCGCTAACTATGGCTACACCTTC
CDR3: CSVEPRQGAANYGYTF
D: TRBD1
J: TRBJ1-2
size: NA
V: TRBV29-1

DNA: TGTGCCAGCAGTGAAAGGAGAAACTATGGCTACACCTTC
CDR3: CASSERRNYGYTF
D: NA
J: TRBJ1-2
size: NA
V: TRBV6-1

DNA: TGTGCCAGTAGCCAGTTCACGACTAGCGGGGGCCCCCGGGAGACCCAGTACTTC
CDR3: CASSQFTTSGGPRETQYF
D: TRBD2
J: TRBJ2-5
size: NA
V: TRBV19

DNA: TGTGCCAGCAGCTTATCGGGACTAGCCCTACACGAGCAGTACTTC
CDR3: CASSLSGLALHEQYF
D: TRBD2
J: TRBJ2-7
size: NA
V: TRBV7-2

DNA: TGTGCCAGCAGGCCACAGGGGGCGTCTTTTGGCTACACCTTC
CDR3: CASRPQGASFGYTF
D: TRBD1
J: TRBJ1-2
size: NA
V: TRBV5-5

DNA: TGTGCCAGCAGCTTAGTACGGGTCGAGCAGTACTTC
CDR3: CASSLVRVEQYF
D: NA
J: TRBJ2-7
size: NA
V: TRBV7-2

DNA: TGTGCCAGCAGTTCACCATTAGACACAGCAGATACGCAGTATTTT
CDR3: CASSSPLDTADTQYF
D: NA
J: TRBJ2-3
size: NA
V: TRBV28

DNA: TGTGCCAGCAGCTTAGCCGGGGTCGTAGCAAATGAGCAGTTCTTC
CDR3: CASSLAGVVANEQFF
D: NA
J: TRBJ2-1
size: NA
V: TRBV7-9

DNA: TGTGCCAGCAGCTTGGAGGACAGAAAGAACCTATATGGCTACACCTTC
CDR3: CASSLEDRKNLYGYTF
D: NA
J: TRBJ1-2
size: NA
V: TRBV5-4

DNA: TGCAGCGTTGACCGGGGGGTGGGCACTGAAGCTTTCTTT
CDR3: CSVDRGVGTEAFF
D: NA
J: TRBJ1-1
size: NA
V: TRBV29-1

DNA: TGCAGCGTTCGTGGACGGAGGGGGGGGACAGATACGCAGTATTTT
CDR3: CSVRGRRGGTDTQYF
D: NA
J: TRBJ2-3
size: NA
V: TRBV29-1

DNA: TGTGCCAGCAGCTTAGCCGTATGGAGTGAAGCTTTCTTT
CDR3: CASSLAVWSEAFF
D: NA
J: TRBJ1-1
size: few
V: TRBV7-8

DNA: TGTGCCAGCAGTCCCCAGGGTTGGGAAAAACTGTTTTTT
CDR3: CASSPQGWEKLFF
D: NA
J: TRBJ1-4
size: NA
V: TRBV27